This T cell receptor beta chain stems from a study of blood T cell repertoires in COVID-19. For the study at large: Collection of acute and convalescent COVID-19 samples took place in the United States, Italy and Spain. The cDNA or gDNA used as material had been derived from T cells, B-cell-depleted T cells, or PBMCs.

Authors' data handling: Amplifying reference gene primers gave estimates of nucleated cell counts. Profiling relied on immunoSEQ multiplex PCR, and the TCRdb table lists in-frame clones only, not all of them. D and trimming were read from the DNA, whereas the V and J calls and clone size are those reported in that table. Seen here are more than 110,000 clones, around three quarters observed once, and the top ten hold around 13%. The CDR3 totals 15 residues. V shed 5 bases and J shed 3 bases, with 14 bases lying between them. CDR1 and CDR2 from the germline V gene are SGHVS and FNYEAQ. The receptor was isolated from a man older than 75 with acute or convalescent COVID-19. The chain recombines TRBV7-6 with TRBJ1-5; D call uncertain. Specimen: peripheral blood. CDR3 amino acids: CASSPGGRTNQPQHF. The CDR3 DNA is TGTGCCAGCAGCCCGGGAGGTCGGACCAATCAGCCCCAGCATTTT.